Listed below are T cell receptor beta chains from one sample, sequenced in a study of T cell responses to AZD1222 COVID-19 vaccine. Repertoires were generated with immunoSEQ multiplex PCR, while TCRdb's copy carries only in-frame clones and drops some. The table has 95,000 to 150,000 clones, roughly 90% seen once; the top ten hold nearly 4.5%. This specimen was peripheral blood, taken on day 0 of AZD1222 vaccination. These receptors all stem from an adult in good health. Each CDR3 is given with its conserved first and last residue. A D gene is named only where the DNA matches it firmly. The size field is filled for only some rows; it gives once, few, many or a size class.

j_call clone_size cdr3_length d_call v_call cdr3_nt cdr3_aa
TRBJ2-7 . 12 . TRBV27 TGTGCCAGCAGCCTCGCGGGGCGGGAGCAGTACTTC CASSLAGREQYF
TRBJ2-5 . 15 . TRBV3-1/TRBV3-2 TGTGCCAGCAGCCCCCCAGGAACAGCCGAAGAGACCCAGTACTTC CASSPPGTAEETQYF
TRBJ2-5 few 13 . TRBV2 TGTGCCAGCACCTCGACTAGGTCTGAGACCCAGTACTTC CASTSTRSETQYF
TRBJ1-5 . 16 TRBD1 TRBV27 TGTGCCAGCAGCCGCAACTACAGGGGTAGGGGTCAGCCCCAGCATTTT CASSRNYRGRGQPQHF
TRBJ2-2 . 14 . TRBV9 TGTGCCAGCAGCCCCCAGGCGAACACCGGGGAGCTGTTTTTT CASSPQANTGELFF
TRBJ2-1 . 17 TRBD2 TRBV19 TGTGCCAGTAGTTTAGCTAGCGGAGGGAGCTCCTACAATGAGCAGTTCTTC CASSLASGGSSYNEQFF
TRBJ1-2 . 16 TRBD1 TRBV4-1 TGCGCCAGCAGCCAAGATCCCGACAGGGGGCGTTTCGGCTACACCTTC CASSQDPDRGRFGYTF
TRBJ1-1 . 14 . TRBV4-1 TGCGCCAGCAGCCAAGAGGCCGCGTACACTGAAGCTTTCTTT CASSQEAAYTEAFF
TRBJ1-2 . 15 TRBD1 TRBV19 TGTGCCACCTACCGTCCGGGACAGGGGAACTATGGCTACACCTTC CATYRPGQGNYGYTF
TRBJ2-5 . 14 . TRBV7-2 TGTGCCAGCAGCTTAGCACCGGGTACGGAGACCCAGTACTTC CASSLAPGTETQYF
TRBJ2-7 . 16 TRBD1 TRBV19 TGTGCCAGTAGTATAGTAAAGGGACAGGGTCGGAACGAGCAGTACTTC CASSIVKGQGRNEQYF
TRBJ1-1 . 14 . TRBV6-1 TGTGCCAGCAGTGAAGCGTCAGGGGATGATCAAGCTTTCTTT CASSEASGDDQAFF
TRBJ1-1 once 14 TRBD1 TRBV10-3 TGTGCCATCACTAGGACAGGGGGGAACACTGAAGCTTTCTTT CAITRTGGNTEAFF
TRBJ2-1 . 14 . TRBV27 TGTGCCAGCAGTACAGGGTGGGGTTACAATGAGCAGTTCTTC CASSTGWGYNEQFF
TRBJ2-1 . 17 TRBD2 TRBV24-1 TGTGCCACCAGTGAAACCGGGACTACCAGCTCCTACAATGAGCAGTTCTTC CATSETGTTSSYNEQFF
TRBJ2-1 . 14 . TRBV19 TGTGCCAGTAGTACCCCGGGAGTGGGCAATGAGCAGTTCTTC CASSTPGVGNEQFF
TRBJ2-7 . 15 TRBD2 TRBV6-5 TGTGCCAGCAGTTATTTAGGCGGGAGGGCCGACGAGCAGTACTTC CASSYLGGRADEQYF
TRBJ1-4 . 15 TRBD1 TRBV5-8 TGTGCCAGCGAGAGACAGGGGTACATTAATGAAAAACTGTTTTTT CASERQGYINEKLFF
TRBJ1-6 . 16 . TRBV19 TGTGCCAGTAGTATAGATCAAGGGTTCGGAAATTCACCCCTCCACTTT CASSIDQGFGNSPLHF
TRBJ2-1 once 16 TRBD1 TRBV7-8 TGTGCCAGTAGCCCCAGACAGGGAAGGAACCTTAATGAGCAGTTCTTC CASSPRQGRNLNEQFF
TRBJ1-6 . 15 TRBD1 TRBV6-5 TGTGCCAGCAGTTCCGACAGGGCTTCAGGGTCACCCCTCCACTTT CASSSDRASGSPLHF
TRBJ1-3 once 14 . TRBV5-6 TGTGCCAGCAGCCCAGGCTGGGCGGGAAACACCATATATTTT CASSPGWAGNTIYF
TRBJ1-3 . 12 . TRBV29-1 TGCAGCTCGACCAGCTCTGGAAACACCATATATTTT CSSTSSGNTIYF
TRBJ1-5 . 15 TRBD1 TRBV13 TGTGCCAGCAGCTTAGGCAAGGGGGCGGGTCAGCCCCAGCATTTT CASSLGKGAGQPQHF
TRBJ2-5 . 13 . TRBV6-4 TGTGCCAGCAGTGGTGACCAAGGGGAGACCCAGTACTTC CASSGDQGETQYF
TRBJ1-5 . 16 . TRBV4-1 TGCGCCAGCAGCCAAGATACTCAGGGCGGGCGCCAGCCCCAGCATTTT CASSQDTQGGRQPQHF
TRBJ2-5 . 15 . TRBV7-2 TGTGCCAGCAGCCTCTCCGGGACACCACAAGAGACCCAGTACTTC CASSLSGTPQETQYF
TRBJ2-2 . 13 . TRBV12-3/TRBV12-4 TGTGCCAGCAGTTGGACTACCACCGGGGAGCTGTTTTTT CASSWTTTGELFF
TRBJ2-2 . 15 TRBD1 TRBV13 TGTGCCAGCAGCTCCGGGACAGGCGGTGGCGGGGAGCTGTTTTTT CASSSGTGGGGELFF
TRBJ1-5 . 14 . TRBV5-1 TGCGCCAGCAGCTTGGAGGGCCGCAATCAGCCCCAGCATTTT CASSLEGRNQPQHF
TRBJ2-5 . 15 TRBD2 TRBV7-9 TGTGCCAGCAGCTTAGGGGGGGGACTCCAAGAGACCCAGTACTTC CASSLGGGLQETQYF
TRBJ1-5 . 13 . TRBV12-3/TRBV12-4 TGTGCCAGCAGTGCGGACAGTCCAGGGCCCCAGCATTTT CASSADSPGPQHF